This T cell receptor (beta chain) was identified during a study of T cell responses to AZD1222 COVID-19 vaccine listed by TCRdb under 2021. For the study in its entirety: TCR sequencing covered more than 230 trial participants: around 210 given two doses of AZD1222 and 26 given two doses of MenACWY control vaccine. Trial participants were enrolled by age into 18-55, 56-69 and 70-plus year subgroups, with about 150, 28 and 57 TCR-sequenced participants respectively.

The time point label, read with the paper, signifies: about 28 days (+/-7) after the second vaccine dose. AZD1222 recipients given second doses at about 4 weeks or at about 12 weeks were pooled, since spike-specific TCR depth and breadth were not found to differ between the two schedules. Vaccinee samples were obtained from the UK trials COV001 and COV002, which included a single-blind randomized controlled phase 2/3 trial of AZD1222 (ChAdOx1 nCoV-19) in healthy adults. For TCRbeta chain sequencing, PBMC samples from trial participants were taken at day 0 and at day 28 after the second dose. The CDR3 regions of human TCRbeta chains were subjected to immunosequencing. Per the source publication's procedure: Repertoire TCRs were checked for matches against a reference library of SARS-CoV-2-specific TCRs that had been generated using the MIRA antigen-specificity platform. Breadth was defined as the fraction of unique TCRs that were SARS-CoV-2-associated, and depth was defined as the fraction of total T cells that were SARS-CoV-2-associated. Using the MIRA data, every spike-specific TCR was mapped to the spike region that the TCR reacted to and assigned to either a CD4 or a CD8 class. Log10-transformed breadth and depth values were compared by one-way ANOVA with Sidak's multiple comparisons tests. TCRdb mirrors the immuneACCESS table, restricted to in-frame sequences. Some clones are absent from its copies; in checked studies, under half trace to an unresolved V gene, and the reason for the others is unknown. V and J calls and clone size are those listed in that table; D and trimming were worked out from the DNA. The sample contains 150,000 to 250,000 clones, roughly 92% of them found a single time. The top ten hold 3% to 3.5% of the sample.

The paper as a whole reports these results and caveats: CD4 TCRs associated with the vaccine covered the entire spike protein, and the dominant responses were in regions 160-218 and 743-854. Epitopes outside the regions mutated in the B.1.351 and B.1.1.7 variants were reportedly recognized by nearly half of the unique spike-specific TCRs. No day 14 peak-response samples were available, so repertoires were characterized only after the peak T cell response. Spike-specific TCR breadth and depth rose significantly after two AZD1222 doses compared with day 0 and with MenACWY recipients. Only 5 to 7 AZD1222 recipients were SARS-CoV-2 seropositive at baseline, limiting conclusions about previously exposed vaccinees. In the small 56-69-year group, the increase in depth fell short of significance, most likely because of low power. Participants were mostly white British, with more females than males. The authors suggested clonal diversity may have been underestimated.

A remark on this clone: Its antigen is still unknown. No quality values exist for individual bases; no much larger clone is one base distant.

The germline V end is reduced by 5 bases and the J end by 0 bases; junction bases left unmatched: 12. Sequences MDHEN (CDR1) and SYDVKM (CDR2) are obtained from the germline V gene. The CDR3 contains 20 residues, cysteine and phenylalanine counted. Solely the CDR3 DNA is kept, with 60 bases framed from the first base. The rearranged chain carries TRBV28 and TRBJ2-1, and 14 bases in between align with TRBD2. This clonotype originated in an adult who received the AZD1222 COVID-19 vaccine. Here the sequenced sample was peripheral blood, taken 28 days after the second AZD1222 dose. The sequenced DNA is TGTGCCAGCAGTCTCTCGACTAGCGGGAGGGATGGAAGCTCCTACAATGAGCAGTTCTTC. This sequence encodes CASSLSTSGRDGSSYNEQFF.